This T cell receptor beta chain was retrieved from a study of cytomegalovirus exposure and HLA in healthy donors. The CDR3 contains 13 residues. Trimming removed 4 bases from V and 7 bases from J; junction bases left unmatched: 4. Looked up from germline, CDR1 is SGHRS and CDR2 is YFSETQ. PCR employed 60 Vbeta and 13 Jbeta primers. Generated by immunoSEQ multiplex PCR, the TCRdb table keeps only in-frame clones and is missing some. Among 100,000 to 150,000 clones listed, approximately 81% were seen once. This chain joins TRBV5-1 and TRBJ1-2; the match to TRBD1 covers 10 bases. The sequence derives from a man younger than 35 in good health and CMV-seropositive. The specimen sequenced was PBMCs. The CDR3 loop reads CASSRQGARGYTF. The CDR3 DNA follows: TGCGCCAGCAGCCGACAGGGGGCGCGTGGCTACACCTTC.